A selection of T cell receptor beta chains follows, all from one sample in a study of T cells in Graves' hyperthyroidism and ophthalmopathy. TCRdb passed the multiplex PCR reads through MiXCR, listing each CDR3 protein once. The table lists 300,000 to 400,000 distinct CDR3 sequences, under 20% of them singletons. The sequencing sample was made of blood. The receptors shown here come from a man between 18 and 29 years old with Graves' ophthalmopathy. Both conserved end residues are trimmed from each CDR3. D genes are given only for firm matches. Expanded clones are given a class, and other clones once, few, many or no size at all.

j_call d_call v_call clone_size cdr3_aa
TRBJ2-5 TRBD2 TRBV15 - ATSGRLAGGGIGETRY
TRBJ1-5 - TRBV20-1 many SARARTNSNQPQH
TRBJ2-2 TRBD2 TRBV4-1 few ASSQDASGLAGTGELF
TRBJ2-3 TRBD2 TRBV7-9 - ASSLTGGYTDTQY
TRBJ1-5 - TRBV27 many ASRPSRGGNQPQH
TRBJ2-1 - TRBV6-5 few ASSYGQGLSYNEQF
TRBJ2-3 TRBD2 TRBV4-1 - ASSQDPAGLAGGPGSADTQY
TRBJ2-7 - TRBV6-5 many ASSYSWVETYEQY
TRBJ2-3 TRBD2 TRBV24-1 - ATSDFGLSGGAGDTQY
TRBJ2-2 - TRBV18 many ASSPRTANTGELF
TRBJ1-5 - TRBV19 few ASSWGLGNQPQH
TRBJ2-7 - TRBV12-3/TRBV12-4 many ASSLTTYEQY
TRBJ2-6 - TRBV5-8 - ASSLEGGPSVT
TRBJ2-7 - TRBV27 - ASSFGLGHEQY
TRBJ2-1 - TRBV2 many ASSPAPGGEQF
TRBJ1-1 - TRBV3-1 many ASSQQTFFPYTEAF
TRBJ2-5 - TRBV18 many ASTLTAQETQY
TRBJ2-2 - TRBV7-3 few ASSLSGIGGELF
TRBJ1-1 TRBD1 TRBV28 many ASKKGASTEAF
TRBJ2-6 - TRBV6-1 few ASSEEAFPGANVLT
TRBJ2-5 - TRBV28 - ASSKQGRETQY
TRBJ2-7 - TRBV28 many ASSLGSYEQY
TRBJ1-1 - TRBV19 few ASRFVGRDTEAF
TRBJ2-2 - TRBV12-3/TRBV12-4 many ASIRAGTGELF
TRBJ2-7 TRBD1 TRBV11-2 - ASSIGQGRQY
TRBJ2-1 - TRBV2 many ASSPKVREQF
TRBJ2-7 TRBD2 TRBV28 many ASSPLPSGLAGYEQY
TRBJ1-2 TRBD1 TRBV29-1 - SVRQGANYGYT
TRBJ2-1 TRBD1 TRBV15 many ATSSPWAGTGLNEQF
TRBJ2-1 - TRBV7-2 few ASSPRGIPYNEQF
TRBJ1-1 - TRBV9 many ASSVEPGGITEAF
TRBJ2-5 TRBD1 TRBV3-1 many ASRYRTGIETQY
TRBJ2-7 TRBD2 TRBV3-1 many ASSQDPSGGTATYEQY
TRBJ1-1 - TRBV6-2/TRBV6-3 few ATLYGEGAF
TRBJ2-5 - TRBV28 - ASSLSGRETQY
TRBJ2-7 TRBD1 TRBV2 many ASSEGLDRPEVQY